This T cell receptor beta chain originates from a study of blood T cell repertoires in COVID-19. Study-wide context: Sources were T cells, B-cell-depleted T cells, or PBMCs; the material itself was cDNA or gDNA.

V lost 5 bases and J lost 5; bases outside the gene matches: 7. This CDR3 has 14 amino acids. Germline lookup yields CDR1 LNHDA and CDR2 SQIVND (reference sequence). Original handling: Estimates of nucleated cell counts were drawn from the amplification of reference gene primers. The table came from immunoSEQ multiplex PCR; TCRdb's copy has only in-frame clones and leaves some out. V and J calls and clone size come straight from that table; D and trimming were deduced from the DNA. Among about 200,000 clones listed, roughly 80% were seen once. This chain connects TRBV19 to TRBJ2-7; 9 bases map to TRBD1. The clonotype comes from a woman of 80 years or more with acute or convalescent COVID-19. Sequencing was done on a sample of peripheral blood. The CDR3 nucleotides read TGTGCCAGTAGTGCCAGGACAGGGGAGGACGAGCAGTACTTC. Translating it yields CASSARTGEDEQYF.